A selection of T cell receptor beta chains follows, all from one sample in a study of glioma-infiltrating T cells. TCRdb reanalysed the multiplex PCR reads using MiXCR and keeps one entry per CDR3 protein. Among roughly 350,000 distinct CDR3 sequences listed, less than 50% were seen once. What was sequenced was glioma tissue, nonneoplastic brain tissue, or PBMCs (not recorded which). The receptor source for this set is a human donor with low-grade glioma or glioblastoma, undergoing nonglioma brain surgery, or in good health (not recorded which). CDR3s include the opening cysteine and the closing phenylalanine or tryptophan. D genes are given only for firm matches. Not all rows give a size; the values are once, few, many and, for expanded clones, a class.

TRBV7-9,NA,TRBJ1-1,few,CASRGRAPEAFF,TGTGCCAGCAGGGGGAGGGCCCCTGAAGCTTTCTTT
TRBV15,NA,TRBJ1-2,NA,CATSRVTGPYGYTF,TGTGCCACCAGCAGAGTAACCGGCCCCTATGGCTACACCTTC
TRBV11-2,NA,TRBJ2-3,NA,CASSLEPITDTQYF,TGTGCCAGCAGCTTAGAGCCGATCACAGATACGCAGTATTTT
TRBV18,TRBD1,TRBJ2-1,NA,CASSPGQGPYNEQFF,TGTGCCAGCTCACCAGGACAGGGCCCCTACAATGAGCAGTTCTTC
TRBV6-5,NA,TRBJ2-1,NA,CASSYSGQFF,TGTGCCAGCAGTTACTCGGGGCAGTTCTTC
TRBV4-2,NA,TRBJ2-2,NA,CASSQEDISTGELFF,TGTGCCAGCAGCCAAGAGGATATTTCAACCGGGGAGCTGTTTTTT
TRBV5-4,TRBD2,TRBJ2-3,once,CASRLDSGRVTDTQYF,TGTGCCAGCAGATTGGATAGCGGGAGAGTCACAGATACGCAGTATTTT
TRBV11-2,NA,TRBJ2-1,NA,CVSSIGGYNEQFF,TGTGTCAGCAGCATAGGCGGCTACAATGAGCAGTTCTTC
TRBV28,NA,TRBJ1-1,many,CASSPKNTEAFF,TGTGCCAGCAGTCCAAAGAACACTGAAGCTTTCTTT
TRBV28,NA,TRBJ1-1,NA,CASRPGARTEAFF,TGTGCCAGCAGACCAGGGGCGCGAACTGAAGCTTTCTTT
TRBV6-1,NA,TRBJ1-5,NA,CASSVGPVNQPQHF,TGTGCCAGCAGCGTAGGCCCAGTCAATCAGCCCCAGCATTTT
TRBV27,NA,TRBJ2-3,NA,CASSYRIAVITDTQYF,TGTGCCAGCAGCTATAGAATAGCGGTTATCACAGATACGCAGTATTTT
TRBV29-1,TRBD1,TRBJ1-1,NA,CSVGTGAYETEAFF,TGCAGCGTTGGGACAGGGGCCTACGAAACTGAAGCTTTCTTT
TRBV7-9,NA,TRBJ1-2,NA,CASSPITGFYGYTF,TGTGCCAGCAGCCCAATTACAGGGTTCTATGGCTACACCTTC
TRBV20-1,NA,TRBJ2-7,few,CSAHEGRTYEQYF,TGCAGTGCTCATGAGGGAAGAACCTACGAGCAGTACTTC
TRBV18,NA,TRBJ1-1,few,CASSRADGTEAFF,TGTGCCAGCTCACGGGCCGATGGCACTGAAGCTTTCTTT
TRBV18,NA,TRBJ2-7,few,CASSPPGSYSYEQYF,TGTGCCAGCTCACCACCGGGCAGCTATTCCTACGAGCAGTACTTC
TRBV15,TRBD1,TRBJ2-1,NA,CATSRARGQGYNEQFF,TGTGCCACCAGCAGAGCCAGAGGACAGGGATACAATGAGCAGTTCTTC
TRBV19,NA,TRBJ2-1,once,CASSAWGGYNEQFF,TGTGCCAGTAGTGCATGGGGCGGCTACAATGAGCAGTTCTTC
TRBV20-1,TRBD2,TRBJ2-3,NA,CSAQLAGAPDTQYF,TGCAGTGCTCAACTAGCGGGAGCCCCAGATACGCAGTATTTT
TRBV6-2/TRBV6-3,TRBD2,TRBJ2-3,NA,CASKRSILAGGKDTQYF,TGCGCCAGCAAAAGGTCGATACTAGCGGGAGGAAAAGATACGCAGTATTTT
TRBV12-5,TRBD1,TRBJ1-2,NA,CASGSPNIGGGYTF,TGTGCTAGTGGTTCCCCCAATATAGGGGGCGGCTACACCTTC
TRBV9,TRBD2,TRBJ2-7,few,CASSRTSGRTYEQYF,TGTGCCAGCAGTCGCACTAGCGGGAGGACCTACGAGCAGTACTTC
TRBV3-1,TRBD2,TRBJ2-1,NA,CASSQDLLAGGPYNEQFF,TGTGCCAGCAGCCAAGATCTTCTAGCGGGGGGACCCTACAATGAGCAGTTCTTC
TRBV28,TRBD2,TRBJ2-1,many,CASSYPLAGDLNEQFF,TGTGCCAGCAGTTATCCACTAGCGGGAGACCTCAATGAGCAGTTCTTC
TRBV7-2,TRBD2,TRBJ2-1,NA,CASSTTPSGNEQLF,TGTGCCAGCAGCACCACGCCTAGCGGGAATGAGCAGCTCTTC
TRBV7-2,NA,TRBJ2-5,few,CASSLRRAQGGTQYF,TGTGCCAGCAGCTTGAGACGGGCCCAAGGGGGGACCCAGTACTTC
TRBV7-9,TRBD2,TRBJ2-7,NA,CASSLEGGLVPYEQYF,TGTGCCAGCAGCTTAGAGGGAGGGCTAGTTCCCTACGAGCAGTACTTC
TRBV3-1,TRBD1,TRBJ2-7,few,CASSQGDSSEQYF,TGTGCCAGCAGCCAAGGGGACAGTTCCGAGCAGTACTTC
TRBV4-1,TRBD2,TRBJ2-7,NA,CASSQARLAYEQYF,TGTGCCAGCAGCCAAGCTCGACTAGCTTACGAGCAGTACTTC
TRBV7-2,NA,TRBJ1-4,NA,CASSSRHLATNEKLFF,TGTGCCAGCAGCTCCAGACACCTTGCAACTAATGAAAAACTGTTTTTT
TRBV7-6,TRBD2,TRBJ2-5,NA,CASSVGGLAIQETQYF,TGTGCCAGCAGCGTGGGGGGACTAGCGATACAAGAGACCCAGTACTTC
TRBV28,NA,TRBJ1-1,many,CASSARERGAFF,TGTGCCAGCAGTGCTCGCGAGCGTGGAGCTTTCTTT
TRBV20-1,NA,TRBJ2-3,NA,CSARETASTDTQYF,TGCAGTGCTAGAGAGACCGCTAGCACAGATACGCAGTATTTT
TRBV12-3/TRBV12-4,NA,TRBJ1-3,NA,CASRNYSSGNTIYF,TGTGCCAGCAGAAACTACAGCTCTGGAAACACCATATATTTT
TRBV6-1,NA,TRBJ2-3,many,CASKQGFRADTQYF,TGTGCCAGCAAACAGGGTTTTCGGGCAGATACGCAGTATTTT
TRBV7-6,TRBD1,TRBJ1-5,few,CASSSDRGISNQPQHF,TGTGCCAGCAGCTCCGACAGGGGGATAAGCAATCAGCCCCAGCATTTT
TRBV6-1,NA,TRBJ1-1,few,CASSHGTPEAFF,TGTGCCAGCAGCCACGGGACCCCTGAAGCTTTCTTT
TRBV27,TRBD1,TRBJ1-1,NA,CASSVGGTDTEAFF,TGTGCCAGCAGCGTAGGGGGGACAGACACTGAAGCTTTCTTT
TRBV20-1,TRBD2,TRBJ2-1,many,CSARATSGYNEQFF,TGCAGTGCTAGAGCGACTAGCGGCTACAATGAGCAGTTCTTC
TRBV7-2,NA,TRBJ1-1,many,CASSSSGSFEAFF,TGTGCCAGCAGCTCCTCAGGGTCATTTGAAGCTTTCTTT
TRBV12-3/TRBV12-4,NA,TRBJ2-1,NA,CASTPTGNLYNEQFF,TGTGCCAGCACCCCGACCGGGAACCTCTACAATGAGCAGTTCTTC
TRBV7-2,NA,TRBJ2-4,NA,CASSPRGEGNIQYF,TGTGCCAGCAGCCCCCGTGGGGAAGGAAACATTCAGTACTTC
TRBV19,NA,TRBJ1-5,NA,CASSVLLLGGGNQPQHF,TGTGCCAGTAGTGTATTACTTTTAGGGGGAGGCAATCAGCCCCAGCATTTT
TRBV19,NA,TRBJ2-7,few,CATAEGLSYEQYF,TGTGCCACCGCGGAGGGGCTCTCCTACGAGCAGTACTTC
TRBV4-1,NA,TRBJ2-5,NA,CASSQVYREDETQYF,TGCGCCAGCAGCCAAGTGTACAGGGAAGACGAGACCCAGTACTTC
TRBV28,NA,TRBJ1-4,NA,CASSVRANEKLFF,TGTGCCAGCAGTGTCCGGGCTAATGAAAAACTGTTTTTT
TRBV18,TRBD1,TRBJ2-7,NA,CVSSPPGQGFYEQYF,TGTGTCAGCTCACCGCCGGGACAGGGGTTCTACGAGCAGTACTTC
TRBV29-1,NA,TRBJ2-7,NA,CSVRKGVEQYF,TGCAGCGTCAGAAAAGGGGTTGAGCAGTACTTC
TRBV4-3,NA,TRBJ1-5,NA,CASSQGLGGNQPQHF,TGCGCCAGCAGCCAAGGGCTCGGTGGCAATCAGCCCCAGCATTTT
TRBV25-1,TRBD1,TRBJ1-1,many,CASSDAGGNTEAFF,TGTGCCAGCAGTGATGCAGGGGGGAACACTGAAGCTTTCTTT
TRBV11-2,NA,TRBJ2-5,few,CASSRRGPQETQYF,TGTGCCAGCAGCCGGCGGGGGCCCCAAGAGACCCAGTACTTC
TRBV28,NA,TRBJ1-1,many,CASSLEKNTEAFF,TGTGCCAGCTCGTTGGAGAAGAACACTGAAGCTTTCTTT
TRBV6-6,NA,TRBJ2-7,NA,CASSCSGSYEQYF,TGTGCCAGCAGTTGCTCAGGATCCTACGAGCAGTACTTC
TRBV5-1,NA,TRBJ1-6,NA,CASSLDRVGNSPLHF,TGCGCCAGCAGCTTGGACAGGGTAGGGAATTCACCCCTCCACTTT
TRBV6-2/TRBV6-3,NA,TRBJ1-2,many,CASSGQSLSNYGYTF,TGTGCCAGCAGCGGACAGAGCCTATCCAACTATGGCTACACCTTC
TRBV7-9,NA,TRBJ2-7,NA,CASSLTLANEQYF,TGTGCCAGCAGCTTAACACTCGCGAACGAGCAGTACTTC
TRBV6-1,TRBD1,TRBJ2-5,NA,CASSDLTGLGETQYF,TGTGCCAGCAGTGATTTGACAGGGCTCGGTGAGACCCAGTACTTC